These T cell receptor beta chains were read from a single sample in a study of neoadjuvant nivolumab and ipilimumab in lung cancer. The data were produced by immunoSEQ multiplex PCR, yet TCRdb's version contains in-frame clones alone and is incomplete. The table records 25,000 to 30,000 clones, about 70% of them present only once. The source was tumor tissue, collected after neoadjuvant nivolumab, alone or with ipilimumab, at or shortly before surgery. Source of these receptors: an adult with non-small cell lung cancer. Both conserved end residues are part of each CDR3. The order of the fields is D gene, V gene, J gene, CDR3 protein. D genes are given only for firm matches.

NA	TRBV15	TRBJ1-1	CATSRDRGDSGNTEAFF
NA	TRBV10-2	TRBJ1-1	CASGRLMNTEAFF
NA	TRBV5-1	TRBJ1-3	CASSPTLAGNTIYF
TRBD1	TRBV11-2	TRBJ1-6	CASSLRQGDHSPLHF
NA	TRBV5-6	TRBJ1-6	CASSLRNSPLHF
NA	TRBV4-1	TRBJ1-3	CASSQDMGIGNTIYF
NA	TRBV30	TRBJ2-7	CAWSVPGSGEQYF
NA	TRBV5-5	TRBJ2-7	CASSLDRSGEQYF
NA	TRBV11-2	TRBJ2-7	CASSLSRGVYEQYF
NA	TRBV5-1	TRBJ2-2	CASSKAVTNTGELFF
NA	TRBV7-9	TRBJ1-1	CASSLEGGSDTEAFF
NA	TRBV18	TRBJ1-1	CASSPVVRGNTEAFF